One TCR beta chain is described in this entry. Its target is not known. This record comes from a study of CXCR3-negative and CXCR3-positive naive CD8 T cells. Study summary: The study obtained 130 million to 150 million TRB reads, about 1.5 +/- 0.3 million per library.

5' RACE that incorporated UMI labels was used to prepare the TRB cDNA libraries. With the 5' RACE reads reprocessed, TCRdb shows one record per CDR3 protein and no DNA. The repertoire shows about 22,000 distinct CDR3 sequences; the top ten hold 20% to 25%. Whole-study results and caveats: The study found that naive CXCR3-negative and CXCR3-positive cells shared TRBV-TRBJ usage, while memory cells differed. Similarly elevated diversity marked both naive subsets, with memory CD8+ cells showing far lower diversity.

The germline gives CDR1 SEHNR, CDR2 FQNEAQ (reference sequence). The CDR3 is 17 amino acids. The source material was memory CD8+ T cells from blood. The rearrangement joins TRBV7-9 to TRBJ2-1; TCRdb's D gene call, TRBD1, goes unchecked for lack of DNA. The clonotype originates from a human donor in good health. Some clones in this sample may be carry-over from other donors' samples. CDR3 region: CASSWYRGDFSYNEQFF.